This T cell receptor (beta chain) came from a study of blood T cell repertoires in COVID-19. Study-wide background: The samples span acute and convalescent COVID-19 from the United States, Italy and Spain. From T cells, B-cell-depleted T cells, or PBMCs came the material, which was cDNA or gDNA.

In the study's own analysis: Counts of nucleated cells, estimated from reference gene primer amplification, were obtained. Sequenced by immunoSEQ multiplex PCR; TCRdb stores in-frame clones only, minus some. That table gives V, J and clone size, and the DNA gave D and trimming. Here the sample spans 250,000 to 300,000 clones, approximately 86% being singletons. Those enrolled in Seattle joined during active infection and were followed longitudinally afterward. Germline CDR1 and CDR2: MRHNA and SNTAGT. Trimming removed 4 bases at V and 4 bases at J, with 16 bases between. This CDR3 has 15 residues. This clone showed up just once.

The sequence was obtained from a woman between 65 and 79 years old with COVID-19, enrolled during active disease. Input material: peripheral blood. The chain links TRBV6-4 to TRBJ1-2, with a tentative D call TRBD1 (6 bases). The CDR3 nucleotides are TGTGCCAGCAGTGCCGAGGACAGTACACTCTATGGCTACACCTTC. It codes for CASSAEDSTLYGYTF.